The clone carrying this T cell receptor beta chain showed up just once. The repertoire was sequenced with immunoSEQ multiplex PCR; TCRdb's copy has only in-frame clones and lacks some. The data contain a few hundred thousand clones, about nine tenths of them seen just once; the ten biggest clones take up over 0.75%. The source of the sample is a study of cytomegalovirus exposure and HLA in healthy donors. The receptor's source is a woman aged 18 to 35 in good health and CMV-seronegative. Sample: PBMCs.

For the CDR3, the DNA is TGCGCCAGCAGCCAAGAATTCGGACTATTCACAAATGAGCAGTTCTTC. This translates into CASSQEFGLFTNEQFF. J is TRBJ2-1 and V is TRBV4-1; the D gene is possibly TRBD2 (6 bases). The CDR3 is 16 residues long. V lost 0 bases to trimming and J lost 7 bases, with 16 bases between them. The germline gives CDR1 MGHRA, CDR2 YSYEKL.